The 32 T cell receptor beta chains in this list originate from one sample, sequenced in a study of blood T cell repertoires in COVID-19. The protocol was immunoSEQ multiplex PCR, while the TCRdb copy is restricted to in-frame clones and leaves out a portion. The data hold over 110,000 clones, with more than 70% observed a single time. Specimen: peripheral blood. These receptors were taken from a human donor in a cohort sampled during active COVID-19.

V gene TRBV2 combines with J gene TRBJ1-5; no reliable D call. The CDR3 covers 13 residues. Germline CDR1 reads SNHLY; CDR2 reads FYNNEI. V was pared by 8 bases and J by 6 bases, with 14 bases between. CDR3 nucleotide sequence: TGTGCCAGCGGGGAGGGTATCGGTCAGCCCCAGCATTTT. It codes for CASGEGIGQPQHF.

The rearrangement joins TRBV7-6 to TRBJ2-3, with 11 nucleotides matching TRBD2. This CDR3 comprises 15 residues. The V and J ends lost 2 bases and 8 bases, in that order; junction bases with no gene match: 6. CDR1 and CDR2 from the germline V gene are SGHVS and FNYEAQ. The CDR3 sequence is CASSLSTSGGATQYF. The CDR3 nucleotides are TGTGCCAGCAGCTTAAGTACTAGCGGGGGCGCTACGCAGTATTTT.

The DNA of the CDR3 is TGTGCCAGTACCGAAAATACAGGGGTGGATGGCTACACCTTC. Protein: CASTENTGVDGYTF. This chain connects TRBV19 to TRBJ1-2; 7 nucleotides agree with TRBD1. The CDR3 totals 14 residues. V was clipped by 7 bases and J by 6 bases; unmatched bases: 11. Germline loops: CDR1 LNHDA, CDR2 SQIVND (reference sequence).

The chain carries TRBV30 and TRBJ2-3, with TRBD2 matching over 8 bases. CDR1 GTSNPN and CDR2 SVGIG come from the germline V gene (reference sequence). The junction had 7 bases not matched to a gene; V was cut back by 5 bases and J by 3 bases. The CDR3 runs to 14 residues. CDR3 region: CAWGPGLVTDTQYF. CDR3 nucleotide sequence: TGTGCCTGGGGACCGGGACTAGTGACAGATACGCAGTATTTT. The entire variable domain, with the rest obtained from reference TRBV30 and TRBJ2-3, is as follows: SQTIHQWPATLVQPVGSPLSLECTVEGTSNPNLYWYRQAAGRGLQLLFYSVGIGQISSEVPQNLSASRPQDRQFILSSKKLLLSDSGFYLCAWGPGLVTDTQYFGPGTRLTVL.

The rearrangement links TRBV6-2 or TRBV6-3 to TRBJ1-1, with 7 bases matching TRBD1. Trimming removed 5 bases from V and 5 bases from J; junction bases left unmatched: 5. Germline V gene sequence: CDR1 MNHEY, CDR2 SVGEGT. This CDR3 is 13 amino acids long. The CDR3 sequence: CASSLRGWTEAFF. The CDR3 coding sequence is TGTGCCAGCAGTCTCAGGGGGTGGACTGAAGCTTTCTTT.

The V call is TRBV19, the J call TRBJ1-3; D perhaps matches TRBD1 (6 bases). Germline lookup yields CDR1 LNHDA and CDR2 SQIVND (reference sequence). With 7 bases removed from V and 0 bases from J, the gap between germline ends came to 16 bases. CDR3 length: 16 amino acids. The CDR3 reads CASTSTGGGSGNTIYF. DNA of the CDR3: TGTGCCAGTACCTCAACGGGGGGCGGCTCTGGAAACACCATATATTTT.

As regards this clone: Other DNA sequences from this sample encode an identical CDR3 as well. The CDR3 DNA sequence: TGTGCCAGCAGCCCACGGACAGGGGGCTACGAGCAGTACTTC. It specifies CASSPRTGGYEQYF. The J gene is TRBJ2-7, the V gene TRBV9, with 10 positions matching TRBD1. The CDR3 spans 14 residues. V lost 4 bases, J lost 3 bases, and 4 bases stayed unmatched. Germline V gene lookup returns CDR1 SGDLS and CDR2 YYNGEE.

This chain connects TRBV20-1 to TRBJ1-2, with D perhaps TRBD1 (5 bases). Germline lookup yields CDR1 DFQATT and CDR2 SNEGSKA (reference sequence). The CDR3 runs to 14 residues. The V gene lost 3 bases and the J gene lost 4 bases, with 15 bases spanning the gap. CDR3 sequence (DNA): TGCAGTGCTAGTGTGGAGGGGTGGCCCTATGGCTACACCTTC. This codes for CSASVEGWPYGYTF.

This chain joins TRBV6-2 or TRBV6-3 and TRBJ1-2, with TRBD1 matching 7 bases. Germline CDR1 and CDR2: MNHEY and SVGEGT. The CDR3 runs to 12 residues. V was clipped by 6 bases and J by 10 bases; unmatched bases: 8. The CDR3 DNA is TGTGCCAGCAGCCCTCGACAGGGACTCTACACCTTC. This gives the protein CASSPRQGLYTF.

This chain uses TRBV9 with TRBJ1-1; 8 positions match TRBD1. Germline assignment: CDR1 SGDLS and CDR2 YYNGEE. The CDR3 extends over 14 amino acids. V dropped 3 bases and J dropped 5; count of bases not matched to a gene: 6. The CDR3 here is CASSDGQGGTEAFF. CDR3 bases: TGTGCCAGCAGCGATGGACAGGGAGGTACTGAAGCTTTCTTT.

The chain is built from TRBV30 and TRBJ1-5; D call uncertain. V was trimmed by 3 bases and J by 4 bases, leaving 10 bases between them. From germline, CDR1 is GTSNPN and CDR2 SVGIG (reference sequence). The CDR3 is 13 amino acids. CDR3 in amino acids: CAWSTDWNQPQHF. The CDR3, as DNA: TGTGCCTGGAGCACGGACTGGAATCAGCCCCAGCATTTT.

This clone was counted once. The chain is built from TRBV6-5 and TRBJ2-7; no clear D gene. CDR3 length: 14 residues. Trimming cost V 2 bases and J 0 bases, with 8 bases left between them. CDR1 and CDR2 from the germline V gene are MNHEY and SVGAGI. The CDR3 sequence is CASSYGRSSYEQYF. CDR3 DNA: TGTGCCAGCAGTTACGGGCGCAGCTCCTACGAGCAGTACTTC.

The rearrangement links TRBV18 to TRBJ1-1; D is possibly TRBD1 (6 bases). V was pared by 1 base and J by 3 bases, with 12 bases between. The germline V gene has CDR1 KGHSH and CDR2 LQKENI. The CDR3 is made up of 15 amino acids. CDR3 DNA sequence: TGTGCCAGCTCACCACTGTTGGACAGCCACACTGAAGCTTTCTTT. Protein sequence: CASSPLLDSHTEAFF.

This clone has just one count. V and J are TRBV7-8 and TRBJ1-5; D ambiguous. The CDR3 spans 15 residues. V lost 1 base to trimming and J lost 0 bases, with 7 bases between them. Germline V gives CDR1 SGHVS, CDR2 FQNEAQ. The CDR3 nucleotides are TGTGCCAGCAGCTTAGGGCAGTATAGCAATCAGCCCCAGCATTTT. It is translated as CASSLGQYSNQPQHF.

V and J are TRBV5-1 and TRBJ2-7; TRBD1 agrees at 9 bases. This CDR3 is built from 15 residues. Trimming cost V 1 base and J 5 bases; bases outside gene matches: 7. The germline gives CDR1 SGHRS, CDR2 YFSETQ. In nucleotides, the CDR3 is TGCGCCAGCAGCTTGCCCAGAACAGGGGGCGACGAGCAGTACTTC. Protein: CASSLPRTGGDEQYF.

In its sample, this clone was seen a few times. The chain employs TRBV11-2 and TRBJ2-1, with TRBD2 identical over 11 bases. Germline trimming cut 3 bases from V and 11 bases from J; bases unmatched to any gene: 3. The germline gives CDR1 SGHAT, CDR2 FQNNGV. This CDR3 comprises 13 residues. CDR3 in amino acids: CASSFSGGAQQFF. In nucleotides, the CDR3 is TGTGCCAGCAGCTTTAGCGGGGGGGCGCAGCAGTTCTTC.

The chain links TRBV27 to TRBJ2-5; 10 bases are a match to TRBD2. The germline CDR1 and CDR2 sequences are MNHEY and SMNVEV (reference sequence). This CDR3 comprises 16 residues. The V segment lost 4 bases and the J segment 5 bases; nucleotides outside the gene matches: 10. Here the CDR3 DNA reads TGTGCCAGCAGTTCGTCGGCGGGACTAGCGACGGAGACCCAGTACTTC. Its protein is CASSSSAGLATETQYF.

The gene calls are TRBV6-5 and TRBJ1-2, with 11 nucleotides matching TRBD1. Trimming at V came to 7 bases and at J to 5 bases, leaving 6 bases not matched to a gene. The length of the CDR3 is 14 residues. Germline V gives CDR1 MNHEY, CDR2 SVGAGI. In nucleotides, the CDR3 is TGTGCCAGCAACGGAGGGACAGGGGGTTATGGCTACACCTTC. It yields the protein CASNGGTGGYGYTF.

The chain carries TRBV10-3 and TRBJ1-2, with D perhaps matching TRBD1 (5 bases). Germline V lookup: CDR1 ENHRY, CDR2 SYGVKD. The V and J ends lost 8 bases and 6 bases respectively, with 22 bases between them. The CDR3 contains 15 residues. The CDR3 region is CAIGNSPSLGDGYTF. The CDR3 DNA reads TGTGCCATCGGAAATTCCCCGTCCTTAGGGGATGGCTACACCTTC.

The chain combines TRBV28 with TRBJ1-1; D remains unclear. CDR3 length: 12 amino acids. Germline-derived CDR1 and CDR2 are MDHEN and SYDVKM. With 5 bases removed from V and 1 base from J, the gap between germline ends came to 5 bases. CDR3 in DNA: TGTGCCAGCAGTGACAAGAACACTGAAGCTTTCTTT. It is translated as CASSDKNTEAFF.

This clone occurred once. The rearrangement links TRBV6-2 or TRBV6-3 to TRBJ2-1; weak D call: TRBD1 (5 bases). The CDR3 sequence is 13 residues long. CDR1 is MNHEY and CDR2 is SVGEGT in the germline V gene. The germline V and J ends were trimmed by 4 bases and 4 bases, with 8 bases remaining between them. The CDR3 loop reads CASSLKGYNEQFF. DNA for the CDR3: TGTGCCAGCAGTTTAAAGGGGTACAATGAGCAGTTCTTC.

V usage is TRBV10-3 and J usage is TRBJ2-5; 7 bases are shared with TRBD1. This CDR3 is built from 13 residues. Germline CDR1 ENHRY, CDR2 SYGVKD. V lost 4 bases and J lost 1; bases outside the gene matches: 0. CDR3 nucleotide sequence: TGTGCCATCAGTGCAGGGGGCCAAGAGACCCAGTACTTC. This sequence encodes CAISAGGQETQYF.

In nucleotides, the CDR3 is TGCGCCAGCAGCCCGGGGGTGGGCGGGGGCCGTCAAGAGACCCAGTACTTC. It translates to CASSPGVGGGRQETQYF. V is TRBV4-1 and J is TRBJ2-5, with D possibly TRBD2 on 7 matching bases. This CDR3 comprises 17 residues. Trimming pared 4 bases from V and 2 bases from J, leaving 20 bases between. Germline lookup yields CDR1 MGHRA and CDR2 YSYEKL.

The rearrangement uses TRBV7-3 and TRBJ2-3, with 14 bases aligning to TRBD2. Germline trimming cut 4 bases from V and 5 bases from J; bases unmatched to any gene: 2. The CDR3 has 15 amino acids. Germline CDR1 and CDR2: SGHTA and FQGTGA. The CDR3 DNA follows: TGTGCCAGCAGCTCGGGGACTAGCGGGGGAGATACGCAGTATTTT. Protein: CASSSGTSGGDTQYF. Using reference TRBV7-3 and TRBJ2-3 for the parts outside the CDR3, the full variable domain is GAGVSQTPSNKVTEKGKYVELRCDPISGHTALYWYRQSLGQGPEFLIYFQGTGAADDSGLPNDRFFAVRPEGSVSTLKIQRTERGDSAVYLCASSSGTSGGDTQYFGPGTRLTVL.

The chain uses TRBV10-3 and TRBJ1-2; perhaps TRBD1 as D (5 bases). V was clipped by 4 bases and J by 7 bases, with 13 bases between them. There are 13 residues in the CDR3. CDR1 and CDR2 (germline): ENHRY, SYGVKD. CDR3 nucleotide sequence: TGTGCCATCAGTGCCTCGGGGGATTTTGGCTACACCTTC. Translating it yields CAISASGDFGYTF.

The rearrangement joins TRBV4-1 to TRBJ2-7; 14 bases align to TRBD2. J was trimmed by 4 bases and V by 4 bases; bases with no gene match: 3. The germline CDR1 and CDR2 sequences are MGHRA and YSYEKL. There are 15 residues in the CDR3. CDR3 coding DNA: TGCGCCAGCAGCCCGGGACTAGCGGGGGAATACGAGCAGTACTTC. Protein sequence: CASSPGLAGEYEQYF.

V usage is TRBV7-9 and J usage is TRBJ2-5; D remains ambiguous. V gave up 1 base and J gave up 1 base, with 7 bases separating them. Germline V gene data show CDR1 as SEHNR and CDR2 as FQNEAQ (reference sequence). The CDR3 covers 14 residues. In nucleotides, the CDR3 is TGTGCCAGCAGCTTAGTCACTGTCCAAGAGACCCAGTACTTC. Its protein is CASSLVTVQETQYF.

The rearrangement joins TRBV6-4 to TRBJ2-7, with TRBD2 matching 9 bases. Germline lookup yields CDR1 MRHNA and CDR2 SNTAGT. The CDR3 is 14 amino acids. J lost 5 bases, V lost 6 bases, and 8 bases had no gene match. This chain's CDR3 is CASSPGTSSNEQYF. CDR3 DNA: TGTGCCAGCAGCCCCGGGACTAGCAGTAACGAGCAGTACTTC.

The chain combines TRBV12-3 or TRBV12-4 with TRBJ1-1, with D possibly TRBD1 on 6 matching bases. V lost 7 bases and J 5 bases, leaving 14 bases between the germline ends. CDR3 length equals 13 residues. CDR3 region: CASTRQVGTEAFF. CDR3 sequence (DNA): TGTGCCAGCACTAGACAGGTCGGGACTGAAGCTTTCTTT.

This chain links TRBV6-5 with TRBJ1-1, with D hard to call. V lost 8 bases to trimming and J lost 5 bases, with 12 bases between them. The CDR3 has 12 amino acids. In germline, CDR1 is MNHEY, CDR2 SVGAGI. Here the CDR3 DNA reads TGTGCCAGCCGGGGAGTAGGAACTGAAGCTTTCTTT. It codes for CASRGVGTEAFF.

The J gene is TRBJ2-2, the V gene TRBV6-2 or TRBV6-3; TRBD2 might be the D (6 bases). The CDR3 runs to 16 residues. V lost 1 base to trimming and J lost 0 bases, with 9 bases between them. Germline CDR1 MNHEY, CDR2 SVGEGT. The CDR3 sequence: CASSYFGTPNTGELFF. The DNA for the CDR3 is TGTGCCAGCAGTTACTTCGGGACTCCGAACACCGGGGAGCTGTTTTTT.

This chain uses TRBV29-1 with TRBJ1-2; a possible D gene is TRBD1 (5 bases). Looked up from germline, CDR1 is SQVTM and CDR2 is ANQGSEA. The CDR3 sequence is 13 residues long. V lost 6 bases and J lost 7, with 18 bases in between. As DNA, the CDR3 is TGCAGCGTAGCTGCCGGGACTGAATTTGGCTACACCTTC. Protein: CSVAAGTEFGYTF.